This TCR beta chain comes out of a study of T cells in Graves' hyperthyroidism and ophthalmopathy (dated by TCRdb to about 2019). About the investigation overall: Peripheral blood samples were taken at initial diagnosis, before any treatment was given. To identify distinguishing TCR V-J signatures, a discovery cohort of about 100 patients was used, comprising some 43 with Graves' ophthalmopathy and approximately 57 with stable Graves' hyperthyroidism. An independent validation cohort of around 19 hyperthyroidism patients and about 16 patients who later progressed to ophthalmopathy tested prospective prediction of ophthalmopathy. The approximately 95 discovery patients were divided at random into training and test sets in a 7:3 ratio. In six Graves' hyperthyroidism patients, the study also compared T-cell repertoires from thyroid tissue with T-cell repertoires from blood. Once sampling was done, hyperthyroidism patients were given methimazole at a starting dose of 30 mg daily, whereas ophthalmopathy patients were given high-dose intravenous methylprednisolone. TCR Vbeta CDR3 sequencing of fewer than 150 peripheral blood samples (about 45 ophthalmopathy, approximately 80 hyperthyroidism and roughly 17 progressor patients) is reported in the paper.

Amplification of TCR beta CDR3 regions was carried out from RNA transcripts. A first-round RT-PCR of the TCR CDR3 used the HTBI primer set with the Qiagen OneStep RT-PCR kit. Libraries were constructed in a second round of multiplex PCR, after which size selection and purification were performed. Sequencing of the libraries was done on an Illumina HiSeq2000 using paired-end 100 bp reads. The original pipeline was this. Raw data were processed with SOAPnuke, discarding reads with adapters, uncalled bases, mean Phred below 15, or no exact constant-primer or identifier match. High-quality paired reads were merged using COPE v1.2.5, and each unique nucleotide sequence was defined as a clonotype. Clonotypes were aligned to IMGT TRBV, TRBD and TRBJ reference segments using MiTCR v1.1. The analysis included only V-J combinations with a frequency above 0.0001, which together covered 99% to 99.2% of the repertoires. The TCS score was defined as F50 (clonal expansion) divided by E x V (chaos), with BLOSUM62-based TCRdist calculated between CDR3 peptides within each V-J. Welch's t-statistics and random forest reduced some 510 V-J features to 13, which were used in a naive Bayes classifier (R e1071). TCRdb reran the public reads through fastp at Q25 and MiXCR, keeping productive beta chains. All rows with the same CDR3 protein become a single entry with the most common DNA and genes. Here the V and J calls rest on TCRdb's processing, not on the authors' analysis. The sample table lists under 250,000 distinct CDR3 sequences, about a sixth of them with a count of one. The top ten hold roughly 49% of the sample.

Concerning this clonotype: Its antigen specificity is not known. This may come from a read error, since a much larger clone is one base off.

A patient counted as having stable Graves' hyperthyroidism if no progression to ophthalmopathy occurred over 18 months of follow-up. The hyperthyroidism patients were between 18 and 65 years old and newly diagnosed, with a disease duration of less than 2 months. The study excluded patients with uncontrolled infections, other autoimmune diseases, pregnancy or lactation. Diagnoses were based on clinical symptoms, serum thyroxine and TRAb, thyroid ultrasound and orbital computed tomography. PBMCs were isolated from 10 ml of fresh peripheral blood by Ficoll-Paque density gradient centrifugation. Total RNA was extracted with Trizol reagent, and quality was checked on an Agilent 2100 Bioanalyzer. Findings and caveats that apply to the study as a whole: In validation, progression to ophthalmopathy was predicted by the model with 55% to 71% sensitivity and nearly 75% specificity, a median of around 6.5 months before onset. Most expanded thyroid clonotypes (frequency above 0.001) were also detected in blood, a finding suggesting that blood repertoires may reflect thyroid immune responses. Sample size was not statistically predetermined, and investigators were not blinded to group allocation. A model built on a 13 V-J signature distinguished ophthalmopathy from stable hyperthyroidism, reaching 85% to 90% sensitivity and about 81% specificity in cross-validation and 80%/75% in testing.

Looking up the germline V gene (reference sequence) yields CDR1 DFQATT and CDR2 SNEGSKA. A distance of 11 bases separates the germline ends of V and J, which lose 5 bases and 0 bases respectively. The CDR3 covers 15 residues, taking in both the cysteine and the phenylalanine. Left in the record is the CDR3 DNA by itself, 45 bases read in frame from the first base. The rearrangement joined TRBV20-1 to TRBJ1-6; TRBD1 is a possible D gene, resting on 5 matching bases. The sample comprised blood. The receptor's source is a woman between 50 and 59 years old with Graves' hyperthyroidism. The CDR3 sequence is CSAPPGSSYNSPLHF. The bases are TGCAGTGCTCCCCCAGGGAGCTCCTATAATTCACCCCTCCACTTT.